What follows are 21 T cell receptor beta chains derived from one specimen sequenced in a study of T cell responses to AZD1222 COVID-19 vaccine. TCRdb's copy holds only in-frame clones and misses some; the assay was immunoSEQ multiplex PCR. The table includes around 83,000 clones, about nine tenths detected once. Sequences were derived from peripheral blood, sampled 28 days after the second AZD1222 dose. Receptor source: an adult who received the AZD1222 COVID-19 vaccine.

The gene calls are TRBV7-9 and TRBJ2-5; 8 nucleotides line up with TRBD1. With V trimmed by 1 base and J by 5 bases, 9 bases remained unmatched. Germline values: CDR1 SEHNR, CDR2 FQNEAQ (reference sequence). There are 16 residues in the CDR3. In DNA, the CDR3 is TGTGCCAGCAGCTTAGAGACAGGGGCTGGGGGGGAGACCCAGTACTTC. Protein sequence: CASSLETGAGGETQYF. The full variable domain, rest sourced from reference TRBV7-9 and TRBJ2-5, is DTGVSQNPRHKITKRGQNVTFRCDPISEHNRLYWYRQTLGQGPEFLTYFQNEAQLEKSRLLSDRFSAERPKGSFSTLEIQRTEQGDSAMYLCASSLETGAGGETQYFGPGTRLLVL.

The chain employs TRBV3-1 (or the pseudogene TRBV3-2) and TRBJ2-7; D is undetermined. Trimming took 2 bases from V and 6 from J, leaving 14 bases between them. This CDR3 contains 14 residues. Per germline, CDR1 LGHDT and CDR2 YNNKEL (reference sequence). CDR3 DNA sequence: TGTGCCAGCAGCCAAATGGCCCTGGGTTCCGAGCAGTACTTC. It yields the protein CASSQMALGSEQYF.

The chain recombines TRBV4-2 with TRBJ1-2; the D is unclear. V was clipped by 0 bases and J by 6 bases, with 5 bases between them. The CDR3 contains 12 residues. CDR1 and CDR2 from the germline V gene are LGHNA and YNFKEQ. The CDR3 spells CASSQEGNGYTF. CDR3 in DNA: TGTGCCAGCAGCCAAGAAGGGAATGGCTACACCTTC.

The gene calls are TRBV5-6 and TRBJ1-5, with 9 bases fitting TRBD1. This CDR3 comprises 16 residues. Losses at the gene ends were 4 bases for V and 3 bases for J; bases not matched to a gene: 8. Germline loops: CDR1 SGHDT, CDR2 YYEEEE. The chain's CDR3 is CASSVSDRGDNQPQHF. CDR3 sequence (DNA): TGTGCCAGCAGCGTTTCGGACAGGGGAGACAATCAGCCCCAGCATTTT.

The J gene is TRBJ2-7, the V gene TRBV5-5, with D perhaps assigned TRBD1 or TRBD2 (5 bases each). This CDR3 is 15 amino acids long. V was shortened by 0 bases and J by 0 bases, with 10 bases between the two germline ends. Germline CDR1 reads SGHKS; CDR2 reads YYEKEE (reference sequence). CDR3 nucleotide sequence: TGTGCCAGCAGCTTGGCAGGGACCACCTCCTACGAGCAGTACTTC. Translation gives CASSLAGTTSYEQYF.

The genes are TRBV5-6 and TRBJ1-1; TRBD1 aligns across 8 bases. Trimming cost V 4 bases and J 4 bases; bases outside gene matches: 6. This CDR3 comprises 14 residues. Per germline, CDR1 SGHDT and CDR2 YYEEEE. The CDR3 is CASSLYRGSTEAFF. DNA of the CDR3: TGTGCCAGCAGCCTTTACAGGGGGAGCACTGAAGCTTTCTTT.

V usage is TRBV2 and J usage is TRBJ2-3; a possible D gene is TRBD1 (5 bases). This CDR3 has 13 amino acids. The ends were cut back, 3 bases at V and 5 bases at J, with 9 bases in the middle. Germline loops: CDR1 SNHLY, CDR2 FYNNEI. CDR3 protein: CASSDTGRDTQYF. In nucleotides, the CDR3 is TGTGCCAGCAGTGATACAGGACGAGATACGCAGTATTTT. Complete variable domain (other parts from reference TRBV2 and TRBJ2-3): EPEVTQTPSHQVTQMGQEVILRCVPISNHLYFYWYRQILGQKVEFLVSFYNNEISEKSEIFDDQFSVERPDGSNFTLKIRSTKLEDSAMYFCASSDTGRDTQYFGPGTRLTVL.

This sequence joins TRBV10-2 and TRBJ1-5, with a possible D match to TRBD1 (5 bases). V lost 0 bases and J 6 bases, leaving 9 bases between the germline ends. Germline CDR1 and CDR2: WSHSY and SAAADI. The length of the CDR3 is 14 residues. The CDR3 region has the DNA TGCGCCAGCAGTGAGTCGGGGGGTGGTCAGCCCCAGCATTTT. Translating it yields CASSESGGGQPQHF.

The chain combines TRBV5-1 with TRBJ1-2; the match to TRBD1 covers 7 bases. The germline gives CDR1 SGHRS, CDR2 YFSETQ. This CDR3 spans 13 amino acids. V shed 4 bases and J 3 bases; nucleotides not matched to a gene: 3. CDR3 residues: CASSVTGDYGYTF. In DNA form, the CDR3 reads TGCGCCAGCAGCGTCACAGGGGACTATGGCTACACCTTC. Supplemented by reference TRBV5-1 and TRBJ1-2, the full variable domain reads KAGVTQTPRYLIKTRGQQVTLSCSPISGHRSVSWYQQTPGQGLQFLFEYFSETQRNKGNFPGRFSGRQFSNSRSEMNVSTLELGDSALYLCASSVTGDYGYTFGSGTRLTVV.

The genes are TRBV24-1 and TRBJ2-3; TRBD2 aligns across 8 bases. Per the germline V gene, CDR1 is KGHDR and CDR2 is SFDVKD. The V segment lost 4 bases and the J segment 2 bases; nucleotides outside the gene matches: 7. This CDR3 has 16 amino acids. This CDR3 is CATSDLGLDLTDTQYF. CDR3 nucleotide sequence: TGTGCCACCAGTGACCTGGGACTAGACCTCACAGATACGCAGTATTTT.

This chain connects TRBV10-3 to TRBJ2-2; tentative D call: TRBD1 (6 bases). This CDR3 is 13 amino acids long. Germline V lookup: CDR1 ENHRY, CDR2 SYGVKD. V lost 4 bases and J 4 bases, leaving 7 bases between the germline ends. The CDR3 coding sequence is TGTGCCATCAGTGGAGGGGGCACCGGGGAGCTGTTTTTT. It translates to CAISGGGTGELFF.

CDR3 sequence (DNA): TGTGCCATCAGTGAGATCGGAGGAGATGAGCAGTTCTTC. It yields the protein CAISEIGGDEQFF. This chain uses TRBV10-3 with TRBJ2-1; tentative D call: TRBD2 (5 bases). V was pared by 2 bases and J by 8 bases, with 10 bases between. Germline assignment: CDR1 ENHRY and CDR2 SYGVKD. The CDR3 has 13 residues.

This clone was recorded a few times. Relative to the germline gene, one junction end is altered; a read error may explain this. The chain combines TRBV10-1 with TRBJ2-2, with a possible D match to TRBD2 (6 bases). The CDR3 extends over 14 amino acids. Germline assignment: CDR1 WNHNN and CDR2 SYGVQD (reference sequence). Here the CDR3 DNA reads TGCGCCAGCAGGGAGTCTCGGGGGACCGGGGAGCTGTTTTTT. As protein: CASRESRGTGELFF.

This clone was counted between two and nine times. Written as DNA, the CDR3 is TGTGCCAGCAGAGGGACAGAAGTAGCCAAAAACATTCAGTACTTC. Residues: CASRGTEVAKNIQYF. This rearrangement joins TRBV6-6 to TRBJ2-4; the match to TRBD1 covers 7 bases. Germline CDR1 MNHNY, CDR2 SVGAGI (reference sequence). V dropped 6 bases and J dropped 0; count of bases not matched to a gene: 5. There are 15 residues in the CDR3.

V usage is TRBV18 and J usage is TRBJ2-1; 7 bases agree with TRBD1. CDR1 KGHSH and CDR2 LQKENI come from the germline V gene. Germline trimming cut 5 bases from V and 9 bases from J; bases unmatched to any gene: 13. The CDR3 runs to 15 residues. CDR3 in amino acids: CASSDREPQVGEQFF. The CDR3 DNA sequence: TGTGCCAGCTCAGACAGGGAACCCCAGGTCGGTGAGCAGTTCTTC.

The rearrangement joins TRBV5-5 to TRBJ2-2; maybe TRBD1 (5 bases). This CDR3 region has 14 residues. V was trimmed by 7 bases and J by 0 bases, leaving 10 bases between them. CDR1 SGHKS and CDR2 YYEKEE come from the germline V gene (reference sequence). The CDR3 protein is CASADRTNTGELFF. CDR3 DNA: TGTGCCAGCGCCGACAGAACGAACACCGGGGAGCTGTTTTTT. The whole variable domain, remainder taken from reference TRBV5-5 and TRBJ2-2, is DAGVTQSPTHLIKTRGQQVTLRCSPISGHKSVSWYQQVLGQGPQFIFQYYEKEERGRGNFPDRFSARQFPNYSSELNVNALLLGDSALYLCASADRTNTGELFFGEGSRLTVL.

The V and J genes are TRBV5-1 and TRBJ2-7; D ambiguous. CDR1 and CDR2 (germline): SGHRS, YFSETQ. V was shortened by 0 bases and J by 1 base, with 8 bases between the two germline ends. The CDR3 runs 14 residues. This CDR3 reads CASSLGQESYEQYF. CDR3 DNA: TGCGCCAGCAGCTTGGGTCAGGAGTCCTACGAGCAGTACTTC.

The rearrangement joins TRBV2 to TRBJ1-1, with 7 nucleotides matching TRBD1. The V gene end was trimmed by 5 bases and the J gene end by 7 bases; junction bases not matched to a gene: 7. CDR1 and CDR2 (germline): SNHLY, FYNNEI. The CDR3 extends over 13 amino acids. CDR3 residues: CASSPLRDSEAFF. As DNA, the CDR3 is TGTGCCAGCAGTCCCCTCCGGGACAGTGAAGCTTTCTTT.

For the CDR3, the DNA is TGTGCCAGCAGCGTAAATCAGGGGGGTAACTATGGCTACACCTTC. Amino acid sequence: CASSVNQGGNYGYTF. The genes are TRBV7-9 and TRBJ1-2; 7 bases map to TRBD1. The CDR3 extends over 15 amino acids. The germline V gene encodes CDR1 SEHNR and CDR2 FQNEAQ (reference sequence). The ends lost 5 bases at V and 1 base at J; junction bases unmatched: 7.

The chain uses TRBV29-1 and TRBJ1-1; 7 nucleotides match TRBD1. The CDR3 extends over 13 amino acids. V gave up 7 bases and J gave up 4 bases; unmatched junction bases: 9. CDR1 SQVTM and CDR2 ANQGSEA come from the germline V gene. The CDR3 coding sequence is TGCAGCGCCCGGACAGGTGGAGCCACTGAAGCTTTCTTT. Protein product: CSARTGGATEAFF.

J is TRBJ2-2 and V is TRBV19; possible D gene TRBD1, 8 bases. This CDR3 has 15 amino acids. V dropped 5 bases and J dropped 6 bases, with 16 bases sitting between them. Per germline, CDR1 LNHDA and CDR2 SQIVND (reference sequence). The CDR3 is CASSPDRGGPGELFF. In DNA, the CDR3 is TGTGCCAGTAGTCCCGACAGGGGAGGGCCCGGGGAGCTGTTTTTT.